The clone carrying this TCR beta chain was counted many times. The junction had 4 bases not matched to a gene; V was cut back by 3 bases and J by 2 bases. From germline, CDR1 is MNHNS and CDR2 SASEGT. CDR3 length: 15 residues. The source of the sample is a study of T-cell reconstitution after alpha-beta-depleted transplantation in children. Unique molecular identifiers featured in how the TCRbeta library was prepared. TCRdb reprocessed the PCR reads with MiXCR, giving one entry per CDR3 protein. The sample contains fewer than 200,000 distinct CDR3 sequences, roughly 7.5% of which appear only once. This chain uses TRBV6-1 with TRBJ2-5; 9 bases agree with TRBD2. The source was PBMCs from the stem cell graft donor, collected from the stem cell graft. The TCR originated in a human donor who donated a stem cell graft to a child with Wiskott-Aldrich syndrome. The CDR3 nucleotides read TGTGCCAGCAGTGAGGCGGGGGGGACTCAAGAGACCCAGTACTTC. This gives the protein CASSEAGGTQETQYF.